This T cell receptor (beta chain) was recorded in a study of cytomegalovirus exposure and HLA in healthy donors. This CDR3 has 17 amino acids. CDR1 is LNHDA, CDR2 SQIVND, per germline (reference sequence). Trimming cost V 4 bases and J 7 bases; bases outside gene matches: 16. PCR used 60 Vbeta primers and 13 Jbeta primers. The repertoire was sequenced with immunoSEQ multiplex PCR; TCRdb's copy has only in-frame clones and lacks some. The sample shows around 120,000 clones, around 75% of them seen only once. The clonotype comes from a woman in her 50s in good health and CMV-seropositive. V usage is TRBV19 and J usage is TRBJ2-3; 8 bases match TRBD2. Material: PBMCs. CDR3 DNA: TGTGCCAGTAGTAGGACCCGACTAACGGGAGGGAGGAATACGCAGTATTTT. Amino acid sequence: CASSRTRLTGGRNTQYF.